A single sample is the source of the 21 T cell receptor beta chains below, sequenced in a study of human T cells and chemical hapten exposure. TCRdb reprocessed the RACE reads with MiXCR, giving one entry per CDR3 protein. The sample consists of 250,000 to 300,000 distinct CDR3 sequences, around 7.7% of them appearing once. Time point meaning: pre-sensitization, week 0. As to treatment: therapeutic diphenylcyclopropenone sensitization with weekly scalp DPC. Specimen: whole blood, collected in connection with sensitization to the hapten diphenylcyclopropenone (DPC). Receptor source: a man younger than 35 with alopecia areata. Some clones in this sample may be carry-over from other donors' samples.

This clonotype occurred many times. This chain joins TRBV6-2 or TRBV6-3 and TRBJ1-3, with TRBD1 as a possible D gene (5 bases). Germline V gene data show CDR1 as MNHEY and CDR2 as SVGEGT. The CDR3 has 15 residues. V lost 5 bases to trimming and J lost 4 bases, with 15 bases between them. The CDR3 region is CASSHPGRLGNTIYF. The CDR3 bases are TGTGCCAGCAGTCATCCGGGACGCCTGGGAAACACCATATATTTT.

This clonotype was seen repeatedly, ten times or more. V usage is TRBV11-2 and J usage is TRBJ1-1, with D possibly being TRBD1 (5 bases). V was cut by 8 bases and J by 1 base, with 11 bases left in between. CDR3 length: 13 residues. The germline V gene has CDR1 SGHAT and CDR2 FQNNGV. CDR3 DNA sequence: TGTGCCAGCCGATTAGGGGCGAACACTGAAGCTTTCTTT. Protein sequence: CASRLGANTEAFF.

DNA of the CDR3: TGTGCCAGCAGTTATACAGGGGGGGATACGCAGTATTTT. It translates to CASSYTGGDTQYF. The chain uses TRBV28 and TRBJ2-3; 8 nucleotides match TRBD1. The germline V gene has CDR1 MDHEN and CDR2 SYDVKM. The CDR3 has 13 amino acids. With V trimmed by 4 bases and J by 6 bases, 3 bases remained unmatched. The full variable domain, rest sourced from reference TRBV28 and TRBJ2-3, is DVKVTQSSRYLVKRTGEKVFLECVQDMDHENMFWYRQDPGLGLRLIYFSYDVKMKEKGDIPEGYSVSREKKERFSLILESASTNQTSMYLCASSYTGGDTQYFGPGTRLTVL.

The CDR3 loop reads CASSNLAGPSTDTQYF. The CDR3 DNA is TGTGCCAGCAGCAATCTAGCGGGGCCGAGCACAGATACGCAGTATTTT. The chain uses TRBV11-2 and TRBJ2-3, with 9 bases lining up with TRBD2. V trimming: 5 bases; J trimming: 0 bases; junction bases outside the gene matches: 6. Germline CDR1 SGHAT, CDR2 FQNNGV. The CDR3 runs 16 residues.

This clonotype has more than one count but fewer than ten. The CDR3 here is CASSQGGGQNYGYTF. CDR3 in DNA: TGCGCCAGCAGCCAAGGCGGGGGCCAAAACTATGGCTACACCTTC. The chain joins TRBV4-3 to TRBJ1-2, with D possibly TRBD1 on 6 matching bases. The CDR3 consists of 15 residues. The germline V gene encodes CDR1 LGHNA and CDR2 YSLEER. Trimming took 1 base from V and 2 from J, leaving 11 bases between them.

This clonotype has more than one count but fewer than ten. This chain links TRBV9 with TRBJ1-6, with D uncertain. CDR1 SGDLS and CDR2 YYNGEE come from the germline V gene. V lost 0 bases, J lost 6 bases, and 10 bases lay in between. This CDR3 spans 15 amino acids. CDR3 nucleotides: TGTGCCAGCAGCGTAGCCCCAGGCGGTAATTCACCCCTCCACTTT. Amino acids: CASSVAPGGNSPLHF.

The chain combines TRBV4-3 with TRBJ2-3, with D perhaps matching TRBD1 (6 bases). Trimming removed 0 bases at V and 6 bases at J, with 13 bases between. The CDR3 length is 15 residues. Germline CDR1 LGHNA, CDR2 YSLEER. DNA of the CDR3: TGCGCCAGCAGCCAAGATCTGGGAAGGGGGGATACGCAGTATTTT. Protein: CASSQDLGRGDTQYF.

This clonotype turned up a few times. This sequence joins TRBV19 and TRBJ2-1; the D is unclear. The CDR3 contains 16 residues. V was shortened by 2 bases and J by 5 bases, with 16 bases between the two germline ends. Per the germline V gene, CDR1 is LNHDA and CDR2 is SQIVND (reference sequence). This CDR3 is CASSIWAVGFNNEQFF. In nucleotides, the CDR3 is TGTGCCAGTAGTATATGGGCGGTGGGCTTTAACAATGAGCAGTTCTTC. The whole variable domain, remainder taken from reference TRBV19 and TRBJ2-1, is DGGITQSPKYLFRKEGQNVTLSCEQNLNHDAMYWYRQDPGQGLRLIYYSQIVNDFQKGDIAEGYSVSREKKESFPLTVTSAQKNPTAFYLCASSIWAVGFNNEQFFGPGTRLTVL.

This clonotype occurred many times. The gene calls are TRBV20-1 and TRBJ2-3; 13 bases align to TRBD2. The junction had 8 bases not matched to a gene; V was cut back by 6 bases and J by 5 bases. Per germline, CDR1 DFQATT and CDR2 SNEGSKA (reference sequence). This CDR3 spans 15 amino acids. CDR3 in amino acids: CSAETSGGPGDTQYF. The CDR3 DNA is TGCAGTGCCGAGACTAGCGGGGGGCCGGGAGATACGCAGTATTTT.

This clonotype turned up a few times. The chain uses TRBV7-9 and TRBJ1-4; D is possibly TRBD1 (6 bases). The CDR3 spans 14 residues. Germline CDR1 and CDR2: SEHNR and FQNEAQ (reference sequence). V lost 2 bases and J 8 bases, leaving 12 bases between the germline ends. CDR3 sequence reads: CASSLRTDSEKLFF. CDR3 sequence (DNA): TGTGCCAGCAGCTTACGGACAGACTCGGAAAAACTGTTTTTT.

This clonotype has a handful of counts. V gene TRBV7-2 combines with J gene TRBJ1-2; D not resolved. Trimming cost V 5 bases and J 1 base, with 17 bases left between them. This CDR3 region has 16 residues. Germline lookup yields CDR1 SGHTA and CDR2 FQGNSA. The CDR3 is CASSPLIGQFNYGYTF. CDR3 DNA: TGTGCCAGCAGCCCATTGATAGGGCAATTTAACTATGGCTACACCTTC.

The sample holds many counts of this clonotype. V gene TRBV6-5 combines with J gene TRBJ2-5; D call uncertain. V lost 0 bases to trimming and J lost 5 bases, with 13 bases between them. Germline CDR1 and CDR2: MNHEY and SVGAGI. This CDR3 spans 15 amino acids. DNA for the CDR3: TGTGCCAGCAGTTACTCCCTTGGCCCCGGGGAGACCCAGTACTTC. Its translation is CASSYSLGPGETQYF.

The V gene is TRBV12-3 or TRBV12-4, the J gene TRBJ2-6; 7 bases line up with TRBD2. V shed 7 bases, J shed 2 bases, and the junction held 11 bases outside the gene matches. The CDR3 extends over 17 amino acids. The CDR3 sequence: CASTLGRGPAGANVLTF. CDR3 in DNA: TGTGCCAGCACCCTGGGGAGGGGACCAGCTGGGGCCAACGTCCTGACTTTC.

The chain carries TRBV15 and TRBJ1-4; a possible D gene is TRBD1 (5 bases). Trimming took off 1 base at V and 0 bases at J, with 6 bases between the two ends. Germline-derived CDR1 and CDR2 are LNHNV and YYDKDF (reference sequence). The CDR3 has 15 amino acids. The CDR3 loop is CATSRGRATNEKLFF. The CDR3 nucleotides are TGTGCCACCAGCAGAGGCAGGGCAACTAATGAAAAACTGTTTTTT.

This clonotype was counted at least ten times. This chain links TRBV11-2 with TRBJ2-5, with a possible D match to TRBD1 (5 bases). Germline V gives CDR1 SGHAT, CDR2 FQNNGV. The CDR3 spans 13 residues. V was clipped by 2 bases and J by 3 bases, with 7 bases between them. The CDR3 loop reads CASSLSREETQYF. The CDR3 DNA follows: TGTGCCAGCAGCTTATCCAGGGAAGAGACCCAGTACTTC.

This clonotype showed up just a few times. This rearrangement joins TRBV4-3 to TRBJ2-5, with TRBD2 identical over 15 bases. The length of the CDR3 is 17 residues. Germline loops: CDR1 LGHNA, CDR2 YSLEER. Unmatched junction bases numbered 5, after V lost 1 base and J lost 5 bases. CDR3 nucleotide sequence: TGCGCCAGCAGCCAAGCGGGACTAGCGGGAGGCGCGGAGACCCAGTACTTC. It translates to CASSQAGLAGGAETQYF.

This clonotype was detected only a few times. This rearrangement joins TRBV10-3 to TRBJ1-1; possibly TRBD1 for D (6 bases). Looked up from germline, CDR1 is ENHRY and CDR2 is SYGVKD. V lost 5 bases and J lost 8, with 15 bases in between. The CDR3 is 13 residues long. The CDR3 coding sequence is TGTGCCATCAGTAACCGGGACATCGAAGAAGCTTTCTTT. Translated: CAISNRDIEEAFF.

This clonotype was observed a few times. The chain combines TRBV6-2 or TRBV6-3 with TRBJ2-7; 7 nucleotides agree with TRBD2. There are 14 residues in the CDR3. J was trimmed by 6 bases and V by 2 bases; bases with no gene match: 7. CDR1 MNHEY and CDR2 SVGEGT come from the germline V gene. CDR3 sequence: CASSYHGRRGEQYV. The CDR3 DNA is TGTGCCAGCAGTTACCACGGGAGGCGAGGCGAGCAGTACGTC.

This clonotype was detected only a few times. The CDR3 DNA follows: TGTGCCAGCAACAGGGGGAACACTGAAGCTTTCTTT. Amino acid sequence: CASNRGNTEAFF. V is TRBV6-6 and J is TRBJ1-1, with TRBD1 identical over 7 bases. This CDR3 spans 12 amino acids. The V segment lost 7 bases and the J segment 1 base; nucleotides outside the gene matches: 0. CDR1 is MNHNY, CDR2 SVGAGI, per germline (reference sequence).

This clonotype was picked up a small number of times. The chain uses TRBV6-2 or TRBV6-3 and TRBJ2-5; D gene ambiguous. CDR1 MNHEY and CDR2 SVGEGT come from the germline V gene. The CDR3 spans 15 residues. Trimming took off 0 bases at V and 5 bases at J, with 13 bases between the two ends. The CDR3 sequence is CASSYSNGFGETQYF. The DNA for the CDR3 is TGTGCCAGCAGTTACTCGAATGGGTTCGGGGAGACCCAGTACTTC.

The chain employs TRBV6-5 and TRBJ1-2, with TRBD1 as a possible D gene (6 bases). Trimming cost V 6 bases and J 0 bases, with 20 bases left between them. Per the germline V gene, CDR1 is MNHEY and CDR2 is SVGAGI. This CDR3 has 17 amino acids. CDR3 nucleotide sequence: TGTGCCAGCAGAATGGAACGGGACAAAAAAGCTAACTATGGCTACACCTTC. Its translation: CASRMERDKKANYGYTF.